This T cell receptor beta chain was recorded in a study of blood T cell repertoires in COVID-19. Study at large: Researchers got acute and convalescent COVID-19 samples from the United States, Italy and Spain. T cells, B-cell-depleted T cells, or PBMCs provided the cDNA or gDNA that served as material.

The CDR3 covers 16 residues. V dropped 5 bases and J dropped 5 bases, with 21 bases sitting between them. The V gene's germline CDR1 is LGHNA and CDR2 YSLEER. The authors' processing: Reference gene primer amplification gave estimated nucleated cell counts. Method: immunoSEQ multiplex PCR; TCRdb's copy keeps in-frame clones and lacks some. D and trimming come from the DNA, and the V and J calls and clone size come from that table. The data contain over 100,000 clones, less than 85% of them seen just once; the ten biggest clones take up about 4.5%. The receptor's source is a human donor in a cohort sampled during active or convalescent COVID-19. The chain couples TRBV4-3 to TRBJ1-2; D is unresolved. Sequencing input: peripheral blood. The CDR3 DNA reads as TGCGCCAGCAGCACACGTCTCGCCGGGATTTGGTATGGCTACACCTTC. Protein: CASSTRLAGIWYGYTF.